The present entry profiles one T cell receptor beta chain with its context. No antigen is known for it. The TCR beta profiling, which covered VDJ combination and CDR3 sequence, was carried out using genomic DNA as the template. In TCRdb, the reads were re-called with MiXCR into one record per CDR3 protein. Of some 200,000 distinct CDR3 sequences listed, 60% to 80% were seen once; the top ten hold around 58%. The patients chosen for sequencing had shown expansion of CD8+CD57+ cells (detected by flow cytometry). All patients had severe acquired aplastic anemia. The source of the sample is a study of CD8+CD57+ T cells in acquired aplastic anemia. About the research overall: Each DNA sample taken from sorted CD4+ and CD8+ cells came to 3.2 ug on average. Study-level results: Overlap between patients and controls comprised about 28 CD8+ CDR3 sequences.

V shed 2 bases and J shed 14 bases, with 13 bases lying between them. CDR3 size: 12 residues. Germline V gene lookup returns CDR1 SNHLY and CDR2 FYNNEI. The rearrangement uses TRBV2 and TRBJ2-1; D is possibly TRBD1 (5 bases). The sample was sorted CD4+, CD8+, or CD8+CD57+ T cells (not recorded which) from PBMCs. The clonotype comes from a human donor with aplastic anemia. CDR3: CASSEQGEEEFF. The CDR3 bases are TGTGCCAGCAGTGAACAGGGCGAAGAGGAGTTCTTC.